This TCR beta chain appears in the sequencing data of a study of cytomegalovirus exposure and HLA in healthy donors. Study conclusions and caveats: Most TCR sequences proved rare, with some public TCRs found in many donors. About 150 TCR beta chains were listed as cytomegalovirus-associated.

The PCR had 60 Vbeta and 13 Jbeta primers. Libraries were prepared by immunoSEQ multiplex PCR; TCRdb keeps only in-frame clonotypes and omits some of them. The data contain 120,000 to 150,000 clones, around three quarters of them singletons. About this clone: The antigen is undetermined.

The germline gives CDR1 MNHEY, CDR2 SMNVEV (reference sequence). The CDR3 covers 14 residues. V was shortened by 5 bases and J by 5 bases, with 12 bases between the two germline ends. Sequenced: PBMCs. This receptor was obtained from a woman in her forties in good health and CMV-seronegative. This sequence joins TRBV27 and TRBJ2-2; D is possibly TRBD2 (7 bases). CDR3 in DNA: TGTGCCAGCAGTCGGAGGGGGGGTACCGGGGAGCTGTTTTTT. Protein: CASSRRGGTGELFF.